Below are 18 T cell receptor beta chains sequenced from a single sample in a study of blood T cell repertoires in COVID-19. Only in-frame clones appear in the TCRdb table, and some are missing; sequencing was by immunoSEQ multiplex PCR. The table has about 240,000 clones, 65% to 85% seen once. Sequenced: peripheral blood. These receptors all stem from a human donor in a cohort sampled during active COVID-19.

The gene calls are TRBV3-1 (or the pseudogene TRBV3-2) and TRBJ2-1; the D is unclear. The germline V and J ends were trimmed by 3 bases and 7 bases, with 4 bases remaining between them. CDR3 size: 11 residues. Germline CDR1 LGHDT, CDR2 YNNKEL (reference sequence). CDR3 residues: CASSHVNEQFF. Here the CDR3 DNA reads TGTGCCAGCAGCCACGTTAATGAGCAGTTCTTC.

V gene TRBV15 combines with J gene TRBJ1-1, with a weak D call TRBD1 (6 bases). CDR1 and CDR2 (germline): LNHNV, YYDKDF (reference sequence). Trimming took off 1 base at V and 3 bases at J, with 9 bases between the two ends. The CDR3 extends over 14 amino acids. The DNA for the CDR3 is TGTGCCACCAGCAGAGTTAACAGGGACACTGAAGCTTTCTTT. Its translation is CATSRVNRDTEAFF. Filled out from reference TRBV15 and TRBJ1-1, the complete variable domain reads DAMVIQNPRYQVTQFGKPVTLSCSQTLNHNVMYWYQQKSSQAPKLLFHYYDKDFNNEADTPDNFQSRRPNTSFCFLDIRSPGLGDTAMYLCATSRVNRDTEAFFGQGTRLTVV.

The chain joins TRBV7-2 to TRBJ2-3; 7 bases are a match to TRBD1. Germline values: CDR1 SGHTA, CDR2 FQGNSA. CDR3 size: 15 residues. The ends lost 3 bases at V and 4 bases at J; junction bases unmatched: 7. CDR3 protein: CASSFPQGNSDTQYF. The CDR3 nucleotides are TGTGCCAGCAGCTTCCCACAGGGGAATTCAGATACGCAGTATTTT.

The chain combines TRBV19 with TRBJ1-1, with 9 bases matching TRBD1. The CDR3 runs 13 residues. V lost 8 bases, J lost 2 bases, and 3 bases stayed unmatched. Germline V CDR1 and CDR2: LNHDA, SQIVND (reference sequence). CDR3 protein: CASEGQGNTEAFF. DNA of the CDR3: TGTGCCAGTGAGGGACAGGGCAACACTGAAGCTTTCTTT.

Written as DNA, the CDR3 is TGTGCCAGCAGCTTAAACTTCCCAGATACGCAGTATTTT. Its translation is CASSLNFPDTQYF. The rearrangement uses TRBV11-3 and TRBJ2-3; D is uncertain. The germline V and J ends were trimmed by 2 bases and 4 bases, with 7 bases remaining between them. This CDR3 comprises 13 residues. From germline, CDR1 is SGHNT and CDR2 YENEEA.

The CDR3 bases are TGTGCCAGCAGCTCTCCTTACGAGCAGTACTTC. This translates into CASSSPYEQYF. V usage is TRBV7-6 and J usage is TRBJ2-7; D not certain. The CDR3 runs 11 residues. With 4 bases removed from V and 4 bases from J, the gap between germline ends came to 5 bases. Germline V gene lookup returns CDR1 SGHVS and CDR2 FNYEAQ.

The chain uses TRBV24-1 and TRBJ1-5; 7 bases map to TRBD1. The CDR3 is 17 amino acids. Germline CDR1 and CDR2: KGHDR and SFDVKD. The trim removed 3 bases at V and 1 base at J, leaving 8 bases unmatched. The CDR3 spells CATSDPYDRASNQPQHF. CDR3 in DNA: TGTGCCACCAGTGATCCTTATGACAGGGCCAGCAATCAGCCCCAGCATTTT.

The sample holds a few counts of this clone. This chain connects TRBV29-1 to TRBJ1-5; tentative D call: TRBD1 (6 bases). The CDR3 loop spans 12 amino acids. Trimming shortened V by 4 bases and J by 4 bases, and 8 bases separated the two germline ends. CDR1 is SQVTM and CDR2 is ANQGSEA in the germline V gene. CDR3 amino acids: CSVVQGNQPQHF. CDR3 nucleotide sequence: TGCAGCGTTGTACAGGGAAATCAGCCCCAGCATTTT.

This chain links TRBV11-2 with TRBJ1-1; D gene uncertain. V was trimmed by 2 bases and J by 6 bases, leaving 10 bases between them. Germline assignment: CDR1 SGHAT and CDR2 FQNNGV. The CDR3 contains 13 residues. The CDR3 spells CASSLILEAEAFF. CDR3 sequence (DNA): TGTGCCAGCAGCTTAATTCTTGAGGCTGAAGCTTTCTTT. The complete variable domain, with remaining parts taken from reference TRBV11-2 and TRBJ1-1, reads EAGVAQSPRYKIIEKRQSVAFWCNPISGHATLYWYQQILGQGPKLLIQFQNNGVVDDSQLPKDRFSAERLKGVDSTLKIQPAKLEDSAVYLCASSLILEAEAFFGQGTRLTVV.

The chain combines TRBV7-9 with TRBJ2-1, with 14 bases identical to TRBD2. The CDR3 consists of 16 residues. After removal of 5 bases from V and 4 bases from J, the junction contained 4 bases not matched to a gene. The germline V gene encodes CDR1 SEHNR and CDR2 FQNEAQ (reference sequence). CDR3 nucleotides: TGTGCCAGCAGCGCTCGGACTAGCGGGAGGTACAATGAGCAGTTCTTC. Protein sequence: CASSARTSGRYNEQFF. The whole variable domain, filled in from reference TRBV7-9 and TRBJ2-1, reads DTGVSQNPRHKITKRGQNVTFRCDPISEHNRLYWYRQTLGQGPEFLTYFQNEAQLEKSRLLSDRFSAERPKGSFSTLEIQRTEQGDSAMYLCASSARTSGRYNEQFFGPGTRLTVL.

This chain links TRBV29-1 with TRBJ2-7, with 7 bases fitting TRBD1. This CDR3 has 14 amino acids. In germline, CDR1 is SQVTM, CDR2 ANQGSEA. With V trimmed by 4 bases and J by 3 bases, 9 bases remained unmatched. The CDR3 loop reads CSVAWTGFSYEQYF. In DNA form, the CDR3 reads TGCAGCGTTGCTTGGACAGGATTTAGCTACGAGCAGTACTTC.

This clone was seen only once. V usage is TRBV7-9 and J usage is TRBJ2-7; 10 nucleotides match TRBD2. CDR1 SEHNR and CDR2 FQNEAQ come from the germline V gene (reference sequence). V shed 5 bases, J shed 2 bases, and the junction held 18 bases outside the gene matches. CDR3 length: 19 residues. CDR3 protein: CASSKVPGLAPTSTYEQYF. The CDR3 region has the DNA TGTGCCAGCAGCAAAGTCCCGGGACTAGCGCCAACTTCCACCTACGAGCAGTACTTC.

The V call is TRBV29-1, the J call TRBJ1-5; D is unresolved. The CDR3 is 14 amino acids. Germline CDR1 is SQVTM and CDR2 is ANQGSEA. The V and J ends lost 4 bases and 0 bases respectively, with 10 bases between them. CDR3 DNA: TGCAGCGTTGCCCTCACTTATAGCAATCAGCCCCAGCATTTT. Translating gives CSVALTYSNQPQHF.

The genes are TRBV4-2 and TRBJ2-7, with 10 positions matching TRBD2. The CDR3 is 17 residues long. J gave up 1 base and V 4 bases, and 10 bases lay outside the gene matches. Germline CDR1 LGHNA, CDR2 YNFKEQ. The CDR3 bases are TGTGCCAGCAGCCCTACGCGACTAGCGGGTTCTTCCTACGAGCAGTACTTC. Protein product: CASSPTRLAGSSYEQYF.

V and J are TRBV5-1 and TRBJ2-7, with 10 nucleotides matching TRBD1. The CDR3 extends over 14 amino acids. The germline gives CDR1 SGHRS, CDR2 YFSETQ. The J segment lost 3 bases and the V segment lost 6 bases, leaving 6 bases of the junction unmatched. The chain's CDR3 is CASTQRTGGYEQYF. CDR3 DNA sequence: TGCGCCAGCACCCAAAGGACAGGGGGCTACGAGCAGTACTTC. Full variable domain (rest looked up from reference TRBV5-1 and TRBJ2-7): KAGVTQTPRYLIKTRGQQVTLSCSPISGHRSVSWYQQTPGQGLQFLFEYFSETQRNKGNFPGRFSGRQFSNSRSEMNVSTLELGDSALYLCASTQRTGGYEQYFGPGTRLTVT.

This chain links TRBV5-4 with TRBJ2-7; 7 nucleotides line up with TRBD1. Trimming at V came to 2 bases and at J to 4 bases, leaving 6 bases not matched to a gene. The CDR3 runs 14 residues. CDR1 and CDR2 from the germline V gene are SGHNT and YYREEE (reference sequence). The CDR3 here is CASSFGQDLYEQYF. The CDR3 DNA sequence: TGTGCCAGCAGCTTTGGACAGGACCTTTACGAGCAGTACTTC.

The chain recombines TRBV19 with TRBJ1-2; the match to TRBD1 covers 7 bases. The CDR3 runs to 16 residues. Per germline, CDR1 LNHDA and CDR2 SQIVND (reference sequence). The junction had 8 bases not matched to a gene; V was cut back by 4 bases and J by 0 bases. This CDR3 reads CASSTPGDSSNYGYTF. CDR3 nucleotides: TGTGCCAGTAGTACACCGGGGGACAGCTCTAACTATGGCTACACCTTC.

The V call is TRBV11-2, the J call TRBJ1-1; 9 nucleotides match TRBD1. The CDR3 contains 16 residues. With V trimmed by 5 bases and J by 6 bases, 13 bases remained unmatched. Germline V CDR1 and CDR2: SGHAT, FQNNGV. CDR3 nucleotides: TGTGCCAGCAGCCCCGGACAGGGGCGGGGATACGCTGAAGCTTTCTTT. It yields the protein CASSPGQGRGYAEAFF. The variable domain in full, with the rest retrieved from reference TRBV11-2 and TRBJ1-1, is EAGVAQSPRYKIIEKRQSVAFWCNPISGHATLYWYQQILGQGPKLLIQFQNNGVVDDSQLPKDRFSAERLKGVDSTLKIQPAKLEDSAVYLCASSPGQGRGYAEAFFGQGTRLTVV.